Following are 5 T cell receptor beta chains from one sample sequenced in a study of spatial heterogeneity in lung cancer. Time point reported: sample taken at primary tumor resection. Whole RNA, isolated from tumor, nontumor lung or frozen PBMC, was sequenced without prior sorting. TCRdb recomputed calls from the 5' RACE reads with MiXCR, one row per CDR3 protein. The table records 4,000 or so distinct CDR3 sequences, 7.5% to 8.5% of them present only once. The specimen was PBMCs, collected at surgery. The receptors here all came from a female donor with early-stage non-small cell lung cancer.

This clonotype was counted ten times or more. V is TRBV5-1 and J is TRBJ2-1, with 10 nucleotides matching TRBD2. CDR3 length: 15 amino acids. The germline CDR1 and CDR2 sequences are SGHRS and YFSETQ. J gave up 8 bases and V 0 bases, and 5 bases lay outside the gene matches. The chain's CDR3 is CASSLGAGGRYEQFF. CDR3 nucleotide sequence: TGCGCCAGCAGCTTGGGAGCGGGGGGGCGGTATGAGCAGTTCTTC. Together with reference TRBV5-1 and TRBJ2-1, the CDR3 gives the full variable domain: KAGVTQTPRYLIKTRGQQVTLSCSPISGHRSVSWYQQTPGQGLQFLFEYFSETQRNKGNFPGRFSGRQFSNSRSEMNVSTLELGDSALYLCASSLGAGGRYEQFFGPGTRLTVL.

This clonotype occurred a few times. CDR3 coding DNA: TGTGCCAGCAGCTCTCCCAAGGCCCCCTCATACAATGAGCAGTTCTTC. Residues: CASSSPKAPSYNEQFF. This chain connects TRBV3-1 to TRBJ2-1, with D uncertain. Germline CDR1 and CDR2: LGHDT and YNNKEL (reference sequence). V shed 5 bases and J shed 4 bases, with 18 bases lying between them. The CDR3 is made up of 16 amino acids.

This clonotype was recorded once. It may be a read error: a sequence one base away is much more abundant. The genes are TRBV7-2 and TRBJ2-5; D might be TRBD1 or TRBD2, each matching 5 bases. CDR1 is SGHTA and CDR2 is FQGNSA in the germline V gene. The CDR3 spans 17 residues. CDR3 amino acids: CASSLPHNQGYGETQCF. For the CDR3, the DNA is TGTGCCAGCAGCTTGCCCCATAATCAGGGATACGGGGAGACCCAGTGCTTC.

Ten or more counts support this clonotype. The chain couples TRBV7-2 to TRBJ2-3; tentative D call: TRBD2 (5 bases). Between the trimmed V and J ends, which lost 3 bases and 4 bases, there was a span of 5 bases. This CDR3 contains 12 residues. Germline V gives CDR1 SGHTA, CDR2 FQGNSA. CDR3 coding DNA: TGTGCCAGCAGCTTTAGCGCAGATACGCAGTATTTT. This encodes CASSFSADTQYF.

Judged by abundance, this clonotype is medium-sized (0.01 to 0.1%). The chain joins TRBV7-2 to TRBJ2-5; D unresolved. The CDR3 sequence is 13 residues long. CDR1 is SGHTA and CDR2 is FQGNSA in the germline V gene. The V end was cut by 1 base, the J end by 3 bases, with 6 bases between. CDR3: CASSLEPEETQYF. DNA of the CDR3: TGTGCCAGCAGCTTAGAACCAGAAGAGACCCAGTACTTC.